This T cell receptor (beta chain) emerged from a study of monozygotic twins with inflammatory bowel disease (dated by TCRdb to about 2019). Background for the entire study: The complete study included some 28 monozygotic twin pairs: 19 IBD-discordant Danish pairs and nine German pairs, of which four were IBD-concordant and five were IBD-discordant. Within discordant pairs, disease-associated traits were sought mainly by comparing IBD patients with their genetically identical healthy co-twins. Each individual had, on average, about 151 000 unique TCRalpha sequences and 181 000 unique TCRbeta sequences available for analysis. The investigation overall reported the following: A decrease in TCRbeta repertoire diversity, as measured by inverse Simpson index, was observed in IBD patients compared with their healthy co-twins. Repertoire similarity did not differ between concordant and discordant twins, possibly due to limited statistical power. Distinction between different T cell subtypes could not be achieved in the analysis. Because patients were on differing immunosuppressive treatments, the repertoires may have picked up extra background noise and inter-individual variability. Compared with healthy twins, IBD patients shared fewer clonotypes with other individuals, and the difference was most pronounced in patients with signs of disease activity. No single strong signal or clonotype linked to IBD turned up in the results, so the idea that one exists was not supported.

Libraries came from 5' RACE. Each TCR library was prepared from roughly 3,800 ng of total RNA. cDNA was synthesized with SMARTScribe reverse transcriptase in eight separate reactions per sample. During cDNA synthesis, unique molecular identifiers containing a 6-nucleotide sample barcode were introduced by template switching. TCRalpha and TCRbeta cDNA was amplified in two nested PCRs of 16 and 9 cycles, and bead purification was carried out after each PCR. Before amplification, cDNA was treated with uracil DNA-glycosylase and purified using the QIAquick PCR purification kit. The second PCR was the step at which Illumina TruSeq-compatible adapters and sample-specific barcodes were added. Library quality and concentration were checked on TapeStation and Qubit, and libraries were pooled at 5 ng each. Pooled libraries were sequenced on an Illumina HiSeq2500 single-index Rapid Run with 2 x 100 bp reads and custom sequencing primers. As for the original processing: MiGEC version 1.2.6 was used for UMI-based consensus assembly to correct PCR and sequencing errors. MiXCR version 2.1.1 handled V(D)J alignment, clonotype assembly and CDR3 extraction. To normalise gene usage, clonotype sharing and MAIT/NKT TCR abundance, the top 1000, 10 000 and 20 000 clonotypes in each sample were analysed. After downsampling to 27 000 UMIs, diversity was calculated as the inverse Simpson index using the vegan R package. Statistical testing used paired Mann-Whitney U tests on the discordant twin pairs and applied Benjamini-Hochberg correction for multiple testing. Each entry corresponds to one CDR3 protein sequence from reads that TCRdb reprocessed, and DNA is not given. The V and J calls reflect TCRdb's pipeline rather than the authors' work. The table for this sample shows over 200,000 distinct CDR3 sequences. Approximately 1.5% of the sample goes to the ten largest clones.

CDR1 LGHNA and CDR2 YNFKEQ were looked up in the germline V gene. Including cysteine and phenylalanine, the CDR3 has 17 amino acids. No DNA has been recorded. A note on this clonotype: It has no known antigen specificity.

From each donor, a roughly 2.6 ml peripheral blood sample was collected into PAXgene tubes and stored at -80 degrees C. Total RNA was isolated from whole blood with the PAXgene blood miRNA kit on an automated QIAcube, without T cell sorting. Peripheral blood from monozygotic twin pairs who were concordant or discordant for inflammatory bowel disease underwent deep TCRalpha and TCRbeta repertoire profiling using unique molecular barcoding. Smoking habits were recorded for all twin pairs, and individuals were classified as current, former or never smokers. This clonotype was obtained from a human donor with ulcerative colitis or Crohn's disease, or a healthy co-twin of an affected twin (not recorded which). The sample taken for sequencing was blood. The rearrangement joined TRBV4-2 to TRBJ2-5; the TRBD1 assignment by TCRdb is unverifiable without DNA. The CDR3 has the sequence CASSREIVGGGQETQYF.